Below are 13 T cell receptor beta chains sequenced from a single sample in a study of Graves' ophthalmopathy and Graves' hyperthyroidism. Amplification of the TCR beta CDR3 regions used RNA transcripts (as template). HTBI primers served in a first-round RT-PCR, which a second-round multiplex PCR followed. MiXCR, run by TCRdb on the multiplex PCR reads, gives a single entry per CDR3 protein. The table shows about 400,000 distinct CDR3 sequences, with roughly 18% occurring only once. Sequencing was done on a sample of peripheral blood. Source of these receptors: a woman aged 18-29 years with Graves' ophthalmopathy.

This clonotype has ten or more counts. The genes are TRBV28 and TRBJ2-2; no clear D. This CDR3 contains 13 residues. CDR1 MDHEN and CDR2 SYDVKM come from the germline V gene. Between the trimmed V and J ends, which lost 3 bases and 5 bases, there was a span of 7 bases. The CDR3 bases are TGTGCCAGCAGTTTGGGAAAAACCGGGGAGCTGTTTTTT. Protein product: CASSLGKTGELFF.

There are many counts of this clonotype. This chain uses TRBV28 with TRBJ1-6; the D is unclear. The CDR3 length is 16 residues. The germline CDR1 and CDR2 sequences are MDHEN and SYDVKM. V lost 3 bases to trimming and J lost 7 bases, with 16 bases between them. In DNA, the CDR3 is TGTGCCAGCAGTTTTACGTTGCCCCTGGGGAATTCACCCCTCCACTTT. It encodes CASSFTLPLGNSPLHF.

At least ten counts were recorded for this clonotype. CDR3 residues: CASSRGGDRGAFF. The DNA for the CDR3 is TGTGCCAGCAGCCGGGGGGGGGACAGGGGAGCTTTCTTT. The chain carries TRBV7-2 and TRBJ1-1; 10 positions match TRBD1. Germline V lookup: CDR1 SGHTA, CDR2 FQGNSA. V dropped 5 bases and J dropped 10; count of bases not matched to a gene: 7. This CDR3 spans 13 amino acids.

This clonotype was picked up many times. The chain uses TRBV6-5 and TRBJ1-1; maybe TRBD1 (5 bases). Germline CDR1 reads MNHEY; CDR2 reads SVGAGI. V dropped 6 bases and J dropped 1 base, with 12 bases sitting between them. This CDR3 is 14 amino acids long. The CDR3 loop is CASRGSGGNTEAFF. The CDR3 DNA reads TGTGCCAGCAGGGGGTCCGGGGGGAACACTGAAGCTTTCTTT.

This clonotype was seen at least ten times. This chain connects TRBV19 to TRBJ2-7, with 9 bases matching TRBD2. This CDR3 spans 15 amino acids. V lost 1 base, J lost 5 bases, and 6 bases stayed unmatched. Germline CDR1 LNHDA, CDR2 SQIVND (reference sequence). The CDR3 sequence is CASSIVSSGSNEQYF. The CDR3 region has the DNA TGTGCCAGTAGTATAGTAAGTAGCGGGAGCAACGAGCAGTACTTC.

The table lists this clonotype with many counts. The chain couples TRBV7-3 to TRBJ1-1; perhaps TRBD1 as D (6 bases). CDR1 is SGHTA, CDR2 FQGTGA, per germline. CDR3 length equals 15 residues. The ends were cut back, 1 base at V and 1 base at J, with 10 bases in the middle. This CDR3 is CASSLMGAGNTEAFF. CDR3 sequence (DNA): TGTGCCAGCAGCTTAATGGGGGCAGGGAACACTGAAGCTTTCTTT. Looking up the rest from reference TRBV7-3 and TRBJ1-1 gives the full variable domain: GAGVSQTPSNKVTEKGKYVELRCDPISGHTALYWYRQSLGQGPEFLIYFQGTGAADDSGLPNDRFFAVRPEGSVSTLKIQRTERGDSAVYLCASSLMGAGNTEAFFGQGTRLTVV.

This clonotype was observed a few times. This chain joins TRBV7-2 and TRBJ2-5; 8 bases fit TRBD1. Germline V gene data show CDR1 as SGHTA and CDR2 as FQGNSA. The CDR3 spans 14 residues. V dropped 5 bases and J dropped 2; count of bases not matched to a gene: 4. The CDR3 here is CASSMWTGQETQYF. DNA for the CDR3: TGTGCCAGCAGCATGTGGACAGGGCAAGAGACCCAGTACTTC.

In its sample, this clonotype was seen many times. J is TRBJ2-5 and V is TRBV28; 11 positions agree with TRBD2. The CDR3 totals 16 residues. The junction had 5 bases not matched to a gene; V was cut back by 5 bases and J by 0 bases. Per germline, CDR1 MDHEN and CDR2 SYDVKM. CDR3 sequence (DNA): TGTGCCAGCAGTGCCCCACTAGCGGGGGACCAAGAGACCCAGTACTTC. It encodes CASSAPLAGDQETQYF. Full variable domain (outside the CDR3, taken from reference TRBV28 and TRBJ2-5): DVKVTQSSRYLVKRTGEKVFLECVQDMDHENMFWYRQDPGLGLRLIYFSYDVKMKEKGDIPEGYSVSREKKERFSLILESASTNQTSMYLCASSAPLAGDQETQYFGPGTRLLVL.

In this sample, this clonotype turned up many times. This CDR3 reads CSAPDPRSGNTIYF. DNA for the CDR3: TGCAGTGCTCCCGATCCCCGCTCTGGAAACACCATATATTTT. The chain uses TRBV20-1 and TRBJ1-3, with no clear D. Per the germline V gene, CDR1 is DFQATT and CDR2 is SNEGSKA (reference sequence). V lost 5 bases to trimming and J lost 0 bases, with 11 bases between them. This CDR3 region has 14 residues.

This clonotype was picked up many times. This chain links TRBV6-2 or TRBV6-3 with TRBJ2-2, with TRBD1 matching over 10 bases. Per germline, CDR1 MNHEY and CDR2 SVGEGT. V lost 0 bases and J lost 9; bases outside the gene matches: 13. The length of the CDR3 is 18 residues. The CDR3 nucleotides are TGTGCCAGCAGTTACTCTGACAGGGGGCGTTTGAGGGTGCGGGAGCTGTTTTTT. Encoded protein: CASSYSDRGRLRVRELFF.

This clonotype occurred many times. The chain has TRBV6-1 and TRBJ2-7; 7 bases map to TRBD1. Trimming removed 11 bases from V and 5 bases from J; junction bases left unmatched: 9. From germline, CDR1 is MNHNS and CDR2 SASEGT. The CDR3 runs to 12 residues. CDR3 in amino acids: CALRGQYHEQYF. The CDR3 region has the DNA TGTGCCCTAAGGGGACAGTACCACGAGCAGTACTTC.

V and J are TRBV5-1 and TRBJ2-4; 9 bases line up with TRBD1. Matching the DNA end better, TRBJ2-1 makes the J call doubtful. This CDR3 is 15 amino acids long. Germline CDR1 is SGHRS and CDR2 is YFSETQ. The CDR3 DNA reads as TGCGCCAGCAGCCCCACAGGGGGCCTCGGTAATGAGCAGTTCTTC. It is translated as CASSPTGGLGNEQFF.

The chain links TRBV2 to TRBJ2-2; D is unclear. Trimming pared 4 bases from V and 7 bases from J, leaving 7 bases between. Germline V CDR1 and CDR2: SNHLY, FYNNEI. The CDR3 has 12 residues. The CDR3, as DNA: TGTGCCAGCAGTGTTGCTCTCGGGGAGCTGTTTTTT. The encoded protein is CASSVALGELFF.